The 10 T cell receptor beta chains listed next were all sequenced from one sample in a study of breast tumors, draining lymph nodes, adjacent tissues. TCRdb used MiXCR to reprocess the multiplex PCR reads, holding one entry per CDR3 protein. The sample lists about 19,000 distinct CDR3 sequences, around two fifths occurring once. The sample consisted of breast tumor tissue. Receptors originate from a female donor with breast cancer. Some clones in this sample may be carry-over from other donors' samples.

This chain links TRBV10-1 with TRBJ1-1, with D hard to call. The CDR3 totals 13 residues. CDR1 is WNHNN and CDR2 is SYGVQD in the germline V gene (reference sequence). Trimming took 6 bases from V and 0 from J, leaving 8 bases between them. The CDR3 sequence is CASSHSLNTEAFF. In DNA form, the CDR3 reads TGCGCCAGCAGCCACAGCTTGAACACTGAAGCTTTCTTT.

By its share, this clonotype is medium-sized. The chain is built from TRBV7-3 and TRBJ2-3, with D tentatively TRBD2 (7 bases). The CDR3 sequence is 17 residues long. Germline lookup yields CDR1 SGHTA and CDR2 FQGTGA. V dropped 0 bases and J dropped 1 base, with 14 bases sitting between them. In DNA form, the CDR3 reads TGTGCCAGCAGCTTAACGGGGGGGGCGGGAGGCACAGATACGCAGTATTTT. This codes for CASSLTGGAGGTDTQYF.

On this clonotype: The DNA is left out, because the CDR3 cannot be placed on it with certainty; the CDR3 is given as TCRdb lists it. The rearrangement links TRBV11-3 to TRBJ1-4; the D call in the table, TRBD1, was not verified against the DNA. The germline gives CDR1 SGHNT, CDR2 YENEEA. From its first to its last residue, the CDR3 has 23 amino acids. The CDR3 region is CASSPVPAYNEQFFGPGDEKLFF.

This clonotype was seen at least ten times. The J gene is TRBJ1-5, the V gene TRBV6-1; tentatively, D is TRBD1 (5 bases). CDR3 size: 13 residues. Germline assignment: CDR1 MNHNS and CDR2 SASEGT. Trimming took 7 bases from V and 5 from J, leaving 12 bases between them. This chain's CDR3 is CASINFRDQPQHF. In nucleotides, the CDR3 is TGTGCCAGCATAAACTTCAGGGATCAGCCCCAGCATTTT.

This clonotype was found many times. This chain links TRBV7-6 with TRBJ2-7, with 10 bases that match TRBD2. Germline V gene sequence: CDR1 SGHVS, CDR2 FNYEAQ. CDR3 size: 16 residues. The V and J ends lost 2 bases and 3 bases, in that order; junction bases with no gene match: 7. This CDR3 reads CASSLRTSGFFYEQYF. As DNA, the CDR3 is TGTGCCAGCAGCTTACGGACTAGCGGCTTCTTCTACGAGCAGTACTTC.

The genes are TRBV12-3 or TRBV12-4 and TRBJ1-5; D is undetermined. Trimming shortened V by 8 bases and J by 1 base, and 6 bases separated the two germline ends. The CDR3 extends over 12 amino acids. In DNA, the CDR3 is TGTGCCAGCGGAGGCAGCAATCAGCCCCAGCATTTT. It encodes CASGGSNQPQHF.

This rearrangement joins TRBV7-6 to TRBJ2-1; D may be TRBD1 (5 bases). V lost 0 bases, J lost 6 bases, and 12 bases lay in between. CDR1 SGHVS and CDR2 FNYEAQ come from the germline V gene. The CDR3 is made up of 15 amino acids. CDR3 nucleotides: TGTGCCAGCAGCTTAGCCGGGTTTGGGGCCAATGAGCAGTTCTTC. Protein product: CASSLAGFGANEQFF.

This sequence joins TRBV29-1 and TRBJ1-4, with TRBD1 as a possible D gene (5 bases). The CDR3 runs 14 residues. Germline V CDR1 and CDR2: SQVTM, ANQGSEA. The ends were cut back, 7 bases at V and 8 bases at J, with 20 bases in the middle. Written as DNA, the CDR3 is TGCAGCGCCATTACGAACGGGGGAGGGGAAAAACTGTTTTTT. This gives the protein CSAITNGGGEKLFF.

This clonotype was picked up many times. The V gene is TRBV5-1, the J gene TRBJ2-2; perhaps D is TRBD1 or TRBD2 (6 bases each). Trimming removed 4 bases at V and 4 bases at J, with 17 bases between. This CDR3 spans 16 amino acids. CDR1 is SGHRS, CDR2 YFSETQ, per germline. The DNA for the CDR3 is TGCGCCAGCAGCACCGGAGGGGGTAGCGTCACCGGGGAGCTGTTTTTT. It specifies CASSTGGGSVTGELFF.

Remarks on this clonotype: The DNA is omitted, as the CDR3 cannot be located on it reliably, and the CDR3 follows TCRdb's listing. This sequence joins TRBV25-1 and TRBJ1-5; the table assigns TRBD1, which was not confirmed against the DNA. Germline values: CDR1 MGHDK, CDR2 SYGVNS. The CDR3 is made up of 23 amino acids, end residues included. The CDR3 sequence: CASSRSYNEQFFGPGTVNQPQHF.